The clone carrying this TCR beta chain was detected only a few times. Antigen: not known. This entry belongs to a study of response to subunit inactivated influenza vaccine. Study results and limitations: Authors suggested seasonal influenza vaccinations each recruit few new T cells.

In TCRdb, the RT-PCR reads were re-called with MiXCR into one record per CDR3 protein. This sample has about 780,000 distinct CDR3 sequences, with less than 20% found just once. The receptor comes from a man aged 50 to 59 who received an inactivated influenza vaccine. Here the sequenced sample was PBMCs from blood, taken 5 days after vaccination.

The DNA of the CDR3 is TGCGCCAGCAGCTCGCAGGGGGCAATGAATGAAAAACTGTTTTTT. Amino acid sequence: CASSSQGAMNEKLFF. The genes are TRBV5-1 and TRBJ1-4; 8 positions match TRBD1. Germline CDR1 is SGHRS and CDR2 is YFSETQ. V lost 3 bases, J lost 5 bases, and 6 bases stayed unmatched. This CDR3 region has 15 residues.